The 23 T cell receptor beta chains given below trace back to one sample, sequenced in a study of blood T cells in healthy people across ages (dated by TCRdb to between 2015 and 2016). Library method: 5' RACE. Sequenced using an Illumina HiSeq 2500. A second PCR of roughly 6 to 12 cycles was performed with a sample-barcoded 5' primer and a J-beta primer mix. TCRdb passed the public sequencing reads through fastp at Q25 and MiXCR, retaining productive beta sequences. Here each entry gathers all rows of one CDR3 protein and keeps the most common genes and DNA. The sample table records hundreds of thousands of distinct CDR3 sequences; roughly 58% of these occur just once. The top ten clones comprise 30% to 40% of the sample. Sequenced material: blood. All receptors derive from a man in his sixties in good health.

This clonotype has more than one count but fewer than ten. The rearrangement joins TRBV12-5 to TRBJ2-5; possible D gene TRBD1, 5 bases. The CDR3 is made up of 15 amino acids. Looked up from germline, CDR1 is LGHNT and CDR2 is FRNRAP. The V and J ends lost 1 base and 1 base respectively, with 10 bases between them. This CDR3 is CASGLGQGPQETQYF. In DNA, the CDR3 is TGTGCTAGTGGTTTGGGTCAGGGCCCCCAAGAGACCCAGTACTTC.

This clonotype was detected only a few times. The CDR3 spells CASSQDPGATYIPHEQYF. The CDR3 DNA reads as TGTGCCAGCAGCCAAGATCCAGGAGCGACATATATCCCCCACGAGCAGTACTTC. The rearrangement joins TRBV3-1 to TRBJ2-5; D is ambiguous. The assigned J gene may be wrong: the sequence end matches TRBJ2-7 better. The CDR3 is 18 residues long. Germline CDR1 LGHDT, CDR2 YNNKEL (reference sequence).

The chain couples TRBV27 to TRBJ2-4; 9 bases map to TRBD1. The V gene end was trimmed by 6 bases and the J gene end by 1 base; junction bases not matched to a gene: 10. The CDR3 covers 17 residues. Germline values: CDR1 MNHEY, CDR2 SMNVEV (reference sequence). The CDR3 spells CASRPYGTGRAKNIQYF. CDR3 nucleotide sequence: TGTGCCAGCAGACCCTATGGGACAGGGAGGGCCAAAAACATTCAGTACTTC.

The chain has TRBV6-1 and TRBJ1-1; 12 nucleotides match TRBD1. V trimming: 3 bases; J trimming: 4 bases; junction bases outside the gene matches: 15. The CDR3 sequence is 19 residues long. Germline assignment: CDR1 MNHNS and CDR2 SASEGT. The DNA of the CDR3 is TGTGCCAGCAGTGAGGGGACAGGGGGCCGGGCCGGTAGAGGCACTGAAGCTTTCTTT. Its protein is CASSEGTGGRAGRGTEAFF.

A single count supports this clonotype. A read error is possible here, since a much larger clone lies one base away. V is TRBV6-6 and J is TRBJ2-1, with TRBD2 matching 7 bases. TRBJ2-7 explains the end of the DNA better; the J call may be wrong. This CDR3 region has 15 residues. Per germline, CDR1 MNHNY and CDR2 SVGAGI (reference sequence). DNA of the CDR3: TGTGCCAGCAGTTATGGGGGAGGGTCCTACAATGAGCAGTACTTC. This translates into CASSYGGGSYNEQYF.

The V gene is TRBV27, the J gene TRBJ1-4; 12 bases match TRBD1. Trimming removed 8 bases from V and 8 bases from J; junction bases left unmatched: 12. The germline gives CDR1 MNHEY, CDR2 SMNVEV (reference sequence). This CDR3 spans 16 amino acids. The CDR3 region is CASGGTGGAGWEKLFF. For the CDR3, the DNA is TGTGCCAGCGGCGGGACAGGGGGCGCAGGATGGGAAAAACTGTTTTTT.

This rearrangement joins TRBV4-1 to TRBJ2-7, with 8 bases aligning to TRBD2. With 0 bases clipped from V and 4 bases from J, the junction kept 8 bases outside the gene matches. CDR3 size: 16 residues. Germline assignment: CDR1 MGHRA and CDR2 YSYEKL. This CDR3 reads CASSQDRGGAAYEQYF. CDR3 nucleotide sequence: TGCGCCAGCAGCCAAGATCGGGGGGGGGCCGCGTACGAGCAGTACTTC.

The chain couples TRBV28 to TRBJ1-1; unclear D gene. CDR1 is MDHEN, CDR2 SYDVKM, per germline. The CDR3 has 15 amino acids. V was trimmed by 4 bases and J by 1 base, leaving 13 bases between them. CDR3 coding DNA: TGTGCCAGCAGTTCCCCCTGGGCGGGGAACACTGAAGCTTTCTTT. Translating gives CASSSPWAGNTEAFF.

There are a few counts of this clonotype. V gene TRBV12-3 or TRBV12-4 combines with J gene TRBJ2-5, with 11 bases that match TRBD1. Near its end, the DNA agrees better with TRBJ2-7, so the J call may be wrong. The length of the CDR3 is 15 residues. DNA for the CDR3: TGTGCCAGCAGCCACGGGACAGGGGGTCTCCACGAGCAGTACTTC. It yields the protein CASSHGTGGLHEQYF.

The CDR3 region has the DNA TGTGCCAGCAGCGATACAGCCTACGAGCAGTACTTC. It encodes CASSDTAYEQYF. The chain recombines TRBV28 with TRBJ2-7; no reliable D call. Germline-derived CDR1 and CDR2 are MDHEN and SYDVKM. The CDR3 totals 12 residues. The V and J ends lost 6 bases and 2 bases respectively, with 8 bases between them.

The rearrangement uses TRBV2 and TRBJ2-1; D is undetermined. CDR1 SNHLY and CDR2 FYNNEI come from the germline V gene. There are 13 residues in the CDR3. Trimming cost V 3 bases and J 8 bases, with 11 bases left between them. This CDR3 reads CASSDGTVDEQFF. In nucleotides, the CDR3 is TGTGCCAGCAGTGACGGAACCGTCGATGAGCAGTTCTTC.

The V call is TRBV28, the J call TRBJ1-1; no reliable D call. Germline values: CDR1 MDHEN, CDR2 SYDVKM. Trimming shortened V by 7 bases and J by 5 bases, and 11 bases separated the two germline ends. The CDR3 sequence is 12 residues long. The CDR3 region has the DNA TGTGCCAGCACAATATCTTCGACTGAAGCTTTCTTT. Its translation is CASTISSTEAFF.

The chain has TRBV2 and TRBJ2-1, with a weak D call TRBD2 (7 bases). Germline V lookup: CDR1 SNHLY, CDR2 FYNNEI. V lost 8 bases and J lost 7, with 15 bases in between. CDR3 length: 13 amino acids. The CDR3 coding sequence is TGTGCCAGCTTTAGGGGGGGGTCGAATGAGCAGTTCTTC. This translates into CASFRGGSNEQFF.

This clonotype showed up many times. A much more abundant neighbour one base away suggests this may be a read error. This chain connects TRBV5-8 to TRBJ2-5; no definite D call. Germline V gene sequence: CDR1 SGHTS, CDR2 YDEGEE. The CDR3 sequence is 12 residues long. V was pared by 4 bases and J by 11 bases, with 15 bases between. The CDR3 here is CASSQWAVEQYF. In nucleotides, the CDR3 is TGTGCCAGCAGCCAGTGGGCGGTGGAGCAGTACTTC.

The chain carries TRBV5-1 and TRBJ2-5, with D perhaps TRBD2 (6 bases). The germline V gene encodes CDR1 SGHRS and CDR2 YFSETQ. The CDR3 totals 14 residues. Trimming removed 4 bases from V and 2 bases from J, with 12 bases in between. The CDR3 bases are TGCGCCAGCAGCCACAGAGGAGGGCAAGAGACCCAGTACTTC. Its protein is CASSHRGGQETQYF.

Here the CDR3 DNA reads TGTGCCAGCAGTTTGGGACAGTGGGACTACGAGCAGTACTTC. Its protein is CASSLGQWDYEQYF. V is TRBV9 and J is TRBJ2-7, with 7 bases identical to TRBD1. V trimming: 5 bases; J trimming: 3 bases; junction bases outside the gene matches: 8. The germline CDR1 and CDR2 sequences are SGDLS and YYNGEE. The CDR3 covers 14 residues.

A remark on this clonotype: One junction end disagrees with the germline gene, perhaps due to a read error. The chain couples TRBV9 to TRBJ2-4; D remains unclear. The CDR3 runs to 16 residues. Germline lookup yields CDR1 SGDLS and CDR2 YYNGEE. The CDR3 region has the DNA TGTGCCAGCAGCGTTTCGTCCTGGCCAGCCCAAAACATTCAGTACTTC. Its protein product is CASSVSSWPAQNIQYF. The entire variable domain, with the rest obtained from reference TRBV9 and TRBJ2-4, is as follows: DSGVTQTPKHLITATGQRVTLRCSPRSGDLSVYWYQQSLDQGLQFLIQYYNGEERAKGNILERFSAQQFPDLHSELNLSSLELGDSALYFCASSVSSWPAQNIQYFGAGTRLSVL.

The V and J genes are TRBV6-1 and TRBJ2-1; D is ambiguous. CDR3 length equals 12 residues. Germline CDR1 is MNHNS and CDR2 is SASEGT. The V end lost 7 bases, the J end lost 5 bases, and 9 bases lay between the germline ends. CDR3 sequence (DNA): TGTGCCAGCATGAGGTTAGACAATGAGCAGTTCTTC. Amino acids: CASMRLDNEQFF.

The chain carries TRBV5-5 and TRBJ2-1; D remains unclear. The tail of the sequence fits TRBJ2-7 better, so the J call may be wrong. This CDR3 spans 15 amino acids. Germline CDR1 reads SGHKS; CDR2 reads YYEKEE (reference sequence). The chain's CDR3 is CASSLSRHQYNEQYF. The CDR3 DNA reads TGTGCCAGCAGCTTGTCCCGTCACCAGTACAATGAGCAGTACTTC.

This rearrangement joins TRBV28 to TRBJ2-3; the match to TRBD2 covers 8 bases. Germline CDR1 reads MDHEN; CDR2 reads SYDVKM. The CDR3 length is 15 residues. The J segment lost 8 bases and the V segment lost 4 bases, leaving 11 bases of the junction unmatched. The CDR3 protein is CASSSTGTGGGTQYF. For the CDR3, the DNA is TGTGCCAGCAGTTCGACAGGCACGGGAGGGGGTACGCAGTATTTT.

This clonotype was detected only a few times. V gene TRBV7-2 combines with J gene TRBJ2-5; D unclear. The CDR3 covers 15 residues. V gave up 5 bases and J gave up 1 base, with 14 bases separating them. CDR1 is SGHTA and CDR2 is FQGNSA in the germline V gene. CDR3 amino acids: CASSRVVETQETQYF. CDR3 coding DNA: TGTGCCAGCAGCCGGGTTGTAGAAACCCAAGAGACCCAGTACTTC.

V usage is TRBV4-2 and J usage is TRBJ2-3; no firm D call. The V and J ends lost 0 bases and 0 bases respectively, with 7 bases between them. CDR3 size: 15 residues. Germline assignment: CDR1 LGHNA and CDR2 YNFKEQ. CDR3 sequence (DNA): TGTGCCAGCAGCCAAGACGGAACTAGCACAGATACGCAGTATTTT. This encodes CASSQDGTSTDTQYF.

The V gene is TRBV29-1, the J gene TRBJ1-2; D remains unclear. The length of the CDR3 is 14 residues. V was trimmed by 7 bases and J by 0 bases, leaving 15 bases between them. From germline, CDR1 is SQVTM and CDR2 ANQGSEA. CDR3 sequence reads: CSAQRQEPNYGYTF. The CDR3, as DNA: TGCAGCGCCCAAAGGCAGGAGCCTAACTATGGCTACACCTTC.